This T cell receptor beta chain was observed in a study of control samples from healthy donors and cancer patients. The ends were cut back, 2 bases at V and 10 bases at J, with 14 bases in the middle. This CDR3 has 13 amino acids. Germline CDR1 and CDR2: MNHEY and SVGAGI. Profiled with immunoSEQ multiplex PCR; TCRdb holds only in-frame clones, not every one. The sample records approximately 150,000 clones, 94% being singletons. The sequencing input was blood. The rearrangement joins TRBV6-5 to TRBJ1-2, with D hard to call. The receptor was isolated from a man between 40 and 49 years old in good health. This CDR3 is CASSYGDRRDYTF. In DNA form, the CDR3 reads TGTGCCAGCAGTTACGGCGACCGGCGGGACTACACCTTC.